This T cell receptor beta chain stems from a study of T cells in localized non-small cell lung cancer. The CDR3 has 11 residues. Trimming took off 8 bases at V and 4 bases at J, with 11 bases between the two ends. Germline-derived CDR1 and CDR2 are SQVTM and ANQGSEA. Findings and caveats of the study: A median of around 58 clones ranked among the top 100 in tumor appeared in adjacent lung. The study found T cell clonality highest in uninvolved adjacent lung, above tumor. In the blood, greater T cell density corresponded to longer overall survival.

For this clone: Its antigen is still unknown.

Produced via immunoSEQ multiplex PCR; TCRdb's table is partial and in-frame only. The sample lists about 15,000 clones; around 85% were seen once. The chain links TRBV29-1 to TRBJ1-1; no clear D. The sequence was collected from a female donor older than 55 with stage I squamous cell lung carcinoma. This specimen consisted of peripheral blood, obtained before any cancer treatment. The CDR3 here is CSIWEGTEAFF. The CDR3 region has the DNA TGCAGCATCTGGGAGGGCACTGAAGCTTTCTTT.